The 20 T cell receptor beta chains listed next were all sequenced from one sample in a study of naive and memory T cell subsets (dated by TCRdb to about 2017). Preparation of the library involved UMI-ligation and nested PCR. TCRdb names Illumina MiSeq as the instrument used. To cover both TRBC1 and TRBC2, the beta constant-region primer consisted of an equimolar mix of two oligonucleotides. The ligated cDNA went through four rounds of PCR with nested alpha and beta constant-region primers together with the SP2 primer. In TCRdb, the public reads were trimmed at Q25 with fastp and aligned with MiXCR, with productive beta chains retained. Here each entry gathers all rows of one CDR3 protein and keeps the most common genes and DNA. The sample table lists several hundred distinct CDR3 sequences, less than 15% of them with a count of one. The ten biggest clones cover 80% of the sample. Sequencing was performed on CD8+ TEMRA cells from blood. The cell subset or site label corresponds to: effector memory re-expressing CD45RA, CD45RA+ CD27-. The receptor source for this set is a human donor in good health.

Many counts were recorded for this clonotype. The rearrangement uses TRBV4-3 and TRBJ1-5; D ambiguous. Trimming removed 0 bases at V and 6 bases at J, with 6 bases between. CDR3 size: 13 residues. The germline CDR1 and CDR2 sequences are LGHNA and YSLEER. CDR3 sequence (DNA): TGCGCCAGCAGCCAAGATCGCGGTCAGCCCCAGCATTTT. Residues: CASSQDRGQPQHF.

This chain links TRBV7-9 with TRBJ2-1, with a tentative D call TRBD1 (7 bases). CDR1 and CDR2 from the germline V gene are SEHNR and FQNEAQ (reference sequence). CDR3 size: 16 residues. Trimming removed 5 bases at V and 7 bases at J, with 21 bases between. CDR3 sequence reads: CASSVLSGGLKNEQFF. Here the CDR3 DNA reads TGTGCCAGCAGCGTATTATCAGGGGGGCTGAAGAATGAGCAGTTCTTC. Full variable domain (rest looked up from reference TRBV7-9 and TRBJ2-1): DTGVSQNPRHKITKRGQNVTFRCDPISEHNRLYWYRQTLGQGPEFLTYFQNEAQLEKSRLLSDRFSAERPKGSFSTLEIQRTEQGDSAMYLCASSVLSGGLKNEQFFGPGTRLTVL.

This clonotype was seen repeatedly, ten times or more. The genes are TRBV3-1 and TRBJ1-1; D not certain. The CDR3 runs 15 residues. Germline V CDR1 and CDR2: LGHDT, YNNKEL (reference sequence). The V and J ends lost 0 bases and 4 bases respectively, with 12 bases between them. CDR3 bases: TGTGCCAGCAGCCAAGATGTTGGGTTCGGCACTGAAGCTTTCTTT. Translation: CASSQDVGFGTEAFF. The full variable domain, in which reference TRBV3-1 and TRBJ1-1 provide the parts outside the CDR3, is DTAVSQTPKYLVTQMGNDKSIKCEQNLGHDTMYWYKQDSKKFLKIMFSYNNKELIINETVPNRFSPKSPDKAHLNLHINSLELGDSAVYFCASSQDVGFGTEAFFGQGTRLTVV.

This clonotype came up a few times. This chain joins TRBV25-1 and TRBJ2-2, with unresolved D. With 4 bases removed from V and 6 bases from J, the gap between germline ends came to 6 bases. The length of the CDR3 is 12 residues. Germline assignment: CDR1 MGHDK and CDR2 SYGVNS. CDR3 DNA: TGTGCCAGCAGTGTCGCGCCCGGGGAGCTGTTTTTT. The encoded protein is CASSVAPGELFF.

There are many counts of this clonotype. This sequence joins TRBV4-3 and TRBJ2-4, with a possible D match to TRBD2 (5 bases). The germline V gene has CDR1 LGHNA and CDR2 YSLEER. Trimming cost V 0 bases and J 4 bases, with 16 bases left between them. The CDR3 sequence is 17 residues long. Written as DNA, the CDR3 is TGCGCCAGCAGCCAAGATTGGTCCCAGACTAATAAAAACATTCAGTACTTC. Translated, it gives CASSQDWSQTNKNIQYF.

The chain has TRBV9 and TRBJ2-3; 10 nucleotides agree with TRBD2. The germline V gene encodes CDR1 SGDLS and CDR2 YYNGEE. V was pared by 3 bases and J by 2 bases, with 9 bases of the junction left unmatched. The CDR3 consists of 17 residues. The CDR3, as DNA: TGTGCCAGCAGCGGCTCCTTAGCGGGAGGCAACACAGATACGCAGTATTTT. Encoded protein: CASSGSLAGGNTDTQYF.

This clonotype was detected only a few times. CDR3 DNA: TGTGCCAGCAGTTTAGGGGATACGCAGTATTTT. Its translation is CASSLGDTQYF. V gene TRBV12-3 or TRBV12-4 combines with J gene TRBJ2-3; D unclear. The CDR3 totals 11 residues. V lost 1 base, J lost 6 bases, and 2 bases lay in between.

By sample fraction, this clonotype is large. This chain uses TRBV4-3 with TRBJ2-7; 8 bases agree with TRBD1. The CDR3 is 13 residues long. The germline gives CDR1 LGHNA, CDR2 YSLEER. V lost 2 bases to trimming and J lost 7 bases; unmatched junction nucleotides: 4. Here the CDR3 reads CASSQRTGREQYF. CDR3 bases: TGCGCCAGCAGCCAACGGACAGGGCGAGAGCAGTACTTC.

DNA for the CDR3: TGTGCCAGCAGTGACGGGACTAGCGGCACAGATACGCAGTATTTT. Residues: CASSDGTSGTDTQYF. The chain joins TRBV6-4 to TRBJ2-3; 10 nucleotides agree with TRBD2. The CDR3 is 15 residues long. V dropped 2 bases and J dropped 1; count of bases not matched to a gene: 0. Germline loops: CDR1 MRHNA, CDR2 SNTAGT.

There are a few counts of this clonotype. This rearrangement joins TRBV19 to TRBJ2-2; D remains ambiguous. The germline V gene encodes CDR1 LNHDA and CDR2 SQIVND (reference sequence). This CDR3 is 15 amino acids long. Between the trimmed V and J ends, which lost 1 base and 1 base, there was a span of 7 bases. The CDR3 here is CASSIGAGNTGELFF. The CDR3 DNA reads TGTGCCAGTAGTATAGGGGCAGGGAACACCGGGGAGCTGTTTTTT.

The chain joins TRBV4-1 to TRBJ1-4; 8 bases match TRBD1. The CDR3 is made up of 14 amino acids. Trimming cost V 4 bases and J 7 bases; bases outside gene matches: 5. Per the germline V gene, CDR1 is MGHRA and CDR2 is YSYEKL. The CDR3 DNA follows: TGCGCCAGCAGCCCGGACAGGGTGGGTGAAAAACTGTTTTTT. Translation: CASSPDRVGEKLFF.

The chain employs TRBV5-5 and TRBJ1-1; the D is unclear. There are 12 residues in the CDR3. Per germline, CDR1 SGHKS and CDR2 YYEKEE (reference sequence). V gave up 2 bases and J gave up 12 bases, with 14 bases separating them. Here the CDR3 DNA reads TGTGCCAGCAGCTTTGGACGGACTATACCTTTCTTT. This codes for CASSFGRTIPFF.

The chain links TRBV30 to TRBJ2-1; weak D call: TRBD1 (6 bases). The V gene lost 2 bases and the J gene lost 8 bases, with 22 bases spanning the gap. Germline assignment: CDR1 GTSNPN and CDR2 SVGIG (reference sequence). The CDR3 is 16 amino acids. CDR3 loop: CAWSSLDSARKDEQFF. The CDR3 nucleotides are TGTGCCTGGAGTTCCTTGGACAGTGCCCGAAAGGATGAGCAGTTCTTC.

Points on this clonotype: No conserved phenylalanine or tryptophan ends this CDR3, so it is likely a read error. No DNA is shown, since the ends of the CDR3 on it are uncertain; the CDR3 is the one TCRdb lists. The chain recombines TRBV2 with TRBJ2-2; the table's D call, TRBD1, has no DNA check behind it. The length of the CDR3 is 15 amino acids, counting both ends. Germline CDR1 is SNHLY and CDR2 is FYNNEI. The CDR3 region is CASSLKYGQTGERGG.

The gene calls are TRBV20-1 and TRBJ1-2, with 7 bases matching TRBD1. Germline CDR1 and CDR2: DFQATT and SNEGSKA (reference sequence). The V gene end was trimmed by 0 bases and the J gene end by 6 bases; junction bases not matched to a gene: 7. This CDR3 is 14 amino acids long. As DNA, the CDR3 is TGCAGTGCTAGAGACCCTGTGACAGGGAATGGCTACACCTTC. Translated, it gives CSARDPVTGNGYTF.

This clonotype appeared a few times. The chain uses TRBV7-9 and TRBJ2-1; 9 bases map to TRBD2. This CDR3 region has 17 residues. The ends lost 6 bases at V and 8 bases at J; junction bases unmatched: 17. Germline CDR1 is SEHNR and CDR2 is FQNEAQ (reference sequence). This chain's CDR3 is CASRSSGDGPSRHEQFF. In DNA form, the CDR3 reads TGTGCCAGCAGATCTAGCGGGGACGGCCCCTCCCGGCATGAGCAGTTCTTC.

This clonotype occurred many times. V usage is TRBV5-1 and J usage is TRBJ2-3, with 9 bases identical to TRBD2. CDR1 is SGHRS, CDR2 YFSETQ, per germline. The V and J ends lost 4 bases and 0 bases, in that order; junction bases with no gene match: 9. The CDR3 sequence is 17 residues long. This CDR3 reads CASSKRLAASSTDTQYF. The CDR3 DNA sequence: TGCGCCAGCAGCAAACGACTAGCGGCTTCTAGCACAGATACGCAGTATTTT.

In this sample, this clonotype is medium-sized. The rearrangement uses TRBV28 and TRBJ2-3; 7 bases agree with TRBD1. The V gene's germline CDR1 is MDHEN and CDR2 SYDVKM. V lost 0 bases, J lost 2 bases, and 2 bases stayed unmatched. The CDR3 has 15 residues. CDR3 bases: TGTGCCAGCAGTTTATGGCAGGGGGACACAGATACGCAGTATTTT. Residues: CASSLWQGDTDTQYF.

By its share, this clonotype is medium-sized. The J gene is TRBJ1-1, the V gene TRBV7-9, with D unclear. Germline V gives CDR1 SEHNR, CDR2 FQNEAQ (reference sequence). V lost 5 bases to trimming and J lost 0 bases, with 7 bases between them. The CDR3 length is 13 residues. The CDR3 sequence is CASSPELNTEAFF. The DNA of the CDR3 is TGTGCCAGCAGCCCTGAACTGAACACTGAAGCTTTCTTT. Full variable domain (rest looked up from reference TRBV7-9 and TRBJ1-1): DTGVSQNPRHKITKRGQNVTFRCDPISEHNRLYWYRQTLGQGPEFLTYFQNEAQLEKSRLLSDRFSAERPKGSFSTLEIQRTEQGDSAMYLCASSPELNTEAFFGQGTRLTVV.

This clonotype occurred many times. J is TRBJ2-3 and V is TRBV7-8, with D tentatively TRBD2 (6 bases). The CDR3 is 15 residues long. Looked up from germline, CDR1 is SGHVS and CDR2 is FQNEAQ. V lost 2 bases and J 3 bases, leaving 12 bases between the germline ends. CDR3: CASSLSGGTTDTQYF. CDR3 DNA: TGTGCCAGCAGCTTATCTGGGGGGACGACAGATACGCAGTATTTT. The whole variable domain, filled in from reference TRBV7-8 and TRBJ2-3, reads GAGVSQSPRYKVAKRGQDVALRCDPISGHVSLFWYQQALGQGPEFLTYFQNEAQLDKSGLPSDRFFAERPEGSVSTLKIQRTQQEDSAVYLCASSLSGGTTDTQYFGPGTRLTVL.